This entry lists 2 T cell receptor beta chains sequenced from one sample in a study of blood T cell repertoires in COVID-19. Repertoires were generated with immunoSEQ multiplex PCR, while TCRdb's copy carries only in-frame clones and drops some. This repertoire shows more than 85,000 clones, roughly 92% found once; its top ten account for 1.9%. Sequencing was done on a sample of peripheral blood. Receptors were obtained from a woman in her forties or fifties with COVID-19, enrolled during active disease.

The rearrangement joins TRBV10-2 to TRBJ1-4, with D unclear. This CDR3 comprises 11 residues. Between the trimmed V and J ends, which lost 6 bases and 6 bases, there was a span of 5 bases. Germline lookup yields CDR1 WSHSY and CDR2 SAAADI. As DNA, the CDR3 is TGCGCCAGCAGGGACTATGAAAAACTGTTTTTT. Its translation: CASRDYEKLFF.

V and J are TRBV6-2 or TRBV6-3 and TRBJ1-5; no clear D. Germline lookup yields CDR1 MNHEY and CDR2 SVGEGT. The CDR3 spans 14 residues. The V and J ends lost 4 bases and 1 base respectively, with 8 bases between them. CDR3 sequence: CASSLWRSNQPQHF. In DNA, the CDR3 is TGTGCCAGCAGTTTGTGGAGGAGCAATCAGCCCCAGCATTTT.